One sample yielded the 22 T cell receptor beta chains listed below, sequenced in a study of blood T cells in healthy people across ages. Next came a second PCR, run for about 7 to 12 cycles, which used a sample-barcoded 5' primer along with a J-beta primer mix. Using its own MiXCR run on the 5' RACE reads, TCRdb lists one record per CDR3 protein. The data hold approximately 810,000 distinct CDR3 sequences, with around 30% observed a single time. Sample: blood. The receptor set was obtained from a woman aged 80 or older in good health.

In this sample, this clonotype turned up many times. This chain uses TRBV7-9 with TRBJ2-1, with D unclear. The CDR3 runs to 12 residues. V was pared by 2 bases and J by 15 bases, with 14 bases between. Germline CDR1 is SEHNR and CDR2 is FQNEAQ (reference sequence). CDR3: CASSLSAPPGFF. DNA of the CDR3: TGTGCCAGCAGCTTAAGTGCCCCGCCGGGGTTCTTC.

In its sample, this clonotype was seen many times. The chain carries TRBV6-5 and TRBJ1-4; 9 nucleotides align to TRBD1. The CDR3 totals 17 residues. V lost 0 bases and J lost 7; bases outside the gene matches: 9. Germline V CDR1 and CDR2: MNHEY, SVGAGI. The chain's CDR3 is CASSYSGSGQGGEKLFF. The CDR3 DNA follows: TGTGCCAGCAGTTACTCTGGCTCGGGACAGGGAGGTGAAAAACTGTTTTTT.

Ten or more counts support this clonotype. The CDR3 loop is CASSLRETGTQYF. In DNA, the CDR3 is TGTGCCAGCAGCTTACGGGAGACAGGGACGCAGTATTTT. The V and J genes are TRBV3-1 and TRBJ2-3; D perhaps matches TRBD1 (7 bases). V shed 5 bases and J shed 9 bases, with 15 bases lying between them. The germline CDR1 and CDR2 sequences are LGHDT and YNNKEL (reference sequence). This CDR3 has 13 amino acids.

This clonotype appeared many times. The chain links TRBV20-1 to TRBJ2-1, with 7 bases identical to TRBD1. Trimming removed 6 bases from V and 5 bases from J; junction bases left unmatched: 4. This CDR3 is 12 amino acids long. The germline V gene encodes CDR1 DFQATT and CDR2 SNEGSKA (reference sequence). This chain's CDR3 is CSALDRDNEQFF. DNA of the CDR3: TGCAGTGCCCTCGACAGGGACAATGAGCAGTTCTTC.

This clonotype was recorded many times. J is TRBJ2-1 and V is TRBV11-2, with 11 positions matching TRBD2. The J segment lost 4 bases and the V segment lost 5 bases, leaving 7 bases of the junction unmatched. This CDR3 spans 16 amino acids. Germline assignment: CDR1 SGHAT and CDR2 FQNNGV. CDR3 in amino acids: CASSLRSGGAYNEQFF. The CDR3 DNA reads as TGTGCCAGCAGCCTCCGTAGCGGGGGGGCTTACAATGAGCAGTTCTTC.

The sample holds a few counts of this clonotype. The chain joins TRBV6-1 to TRBJ1-5; D is ambiguous. CDR3 length: 12 amino acids. CDR1 is MNHNS and CDR2 is SASEGT in the germline V gene. V was clipped by 2 bases and J by 5 bases, with 4 bases between them. CDR3 sequence reads: CASSESYQPQHF. The CDR3, as DNA: TGTGCCAGCAGTGAATCTTATCAGCCCCAGCATTTT.

This clonotype was recorded a few times. This may come from a read error, since a much larger clone is one base off. V gene TRBV5-1 combines with J gene TRBJ2-1; the D is unclear. The J call is doubtful: the DNA matches TRBJ2-7 better. CDR3 length: 16 amino acids. The germline gives CDR1 SGHRS, CDR2 YFSETQ. The CDR3, as DNA: TGCGCCAGCAGCTTGGCCCAGCGCGTACCTTACAATGAGCAGTACTTC. The encoded protein is CASSLAQRVPYNEQYF.

The sample holds many counts of this clonotype. This sequence joins TRBV4-1 and TRBJ2-7, with D uncertain. CDR3 length: 14 amino acids. Germline CDR1 and CDR2: MGHRA and YSYEKL. Trimming left V 4 bases short and J 0 bases short, with 10 bases between. The CDR3 here is CASSLGANSYEQYF. CDR3 sequence (DNA): TGCGCCAGCAGCCTCGGCGCCAACTCCTACGAGCAGTACTTC.

This clonotype was detected ten times or more. The rearrangement links TRBV20-1 to TRBJ1-5; D call uncertain. This CDR3 comprises 13 residues. Germline values: CDR1 DFQATT, CDR2 SNEGSKA (reference sequence). The V gene lost 5 bases and the J gene lost 0 bases, with 8 bases spanning the gap. The CDR3, as DNA: TGCAGTGCTGAGGAATATAGCAATCAGCCCCAGCATTTT. Translated: CSAEEYSNQPQHF.

This clonotype was found many times. This chain links TRBV12-3 or TRBV12-4 with TRBJ2-5; 7 bases fit TRBD1. V lost 4 bases to trimming and J lost 0 bases; unmatched junction nucleotides: 8. The CDR3 is made up of 16 amino acids. CDR3 in DNA: TGTGCCAGCAGTTCCCGGGACAGCCCTAACCAAGAGACCCAGTACTTC. Amino acid sequence: CASSSRDSPNQETQYF.

This clonotype was observed a few times. The chain is built from TRBV7-9 and TRBJ2-5; 13 bases are a match to TRBD2. The CDR3 contains 16 residues. The V segment lost 3 bases and the J segment 3 bases; nucleotides outside the gene matches: 4. Germline CDR1 SEHNR, CDR2 FQNEAQ (reference sequence). CDR3 sequence (DNA): TGTGCCAGCAGCTTGGGGACTAGCGGGGCCGAAGAGACCCAGTACTTC. The encoded protein is CASSLGTSGAEETQYF. Variable domain in full (rest from reference TRBV7-9 and TRBJ2-5): DTGVSQNPRHKITKRGQNVTFRCDPISEHNRLYWYRQTLGQGPEFLTYFQNEAQLEKSRLLSDRFSAERPKGSFSTLEIQRTEQGDSAMYLCASSLGTSGAEETQYFGPGTRLLVL.

The table lists this clonotype with many counts. The chain couples TRBV12-3 or TRBV12-4 to TRBJ1-5; no clear D. The CDR3 covers 15 residues. V lost 7 bases and J 0 bases, leaving 13 bases between the germline ends. CDR3 amino acids: CASTRTAVSNQPQHF. The CDR3 DNA sequence: TGTGCCAGCACCCGGACCGCAGTTAGCAATCAGCCCCAGCATTTT.

A few counts support this clonotype. V and J are TRBV2 and TRBJ2-7; TRBD1 matches 7 bases. The CDR3 spans 14 residues. V trimming: 6 bases; J trimming: 3 bases; junction bases outside the gene matches: 8. Germline lookup yields CDR1 SNHLY and CDR2 FYNNEI. Written as DNA, the CDR3 is TGTGCCAGCAGGGACTTGGGACAGCTCTACGAGCAGTACTTC. Protein sequence: CASRDLGQLYEQYF. Combining the CDR3 with reference TRBV2 and TRBJ2-7 gives the whole variable domain EPEVTQTPSHQVTQMGQEVILRCVPISNHLYFYWYRQILGQKVEFLVSFYNNEISEKSEIFDDQFSVERPDGSNFTLKIRSTKLEDSAMYFCASRDLGQLYEQYFGPGTRLTVT.

This clonotype was picked up a small number of times. The chain employs TRBV28 and TRBJ1-1, with D maybe TRBD1 (5 bases). Germline lookup yields CDR1 MDHEN and CDR2 SYDVKM. The CDR3 extends over 14 amino acids. V dropped 4 bases and J dropped 1 base, with 10 bases sitting between them. The CDR3 sequence: CASSSRGWNTEAFF. The CDR3 DNA is TGTGCCAGCAGTTCCCGGGGCTGGAACACTGAAGCTTTCTTT.

This clonotype was observed at least ten times. The CDR3 spells CSALRQTDTQYF. The CDR3 DNA reads as TGCAGTGCTTTAAGACAAACAGATACGCAGTATTTT. V and J are TRBV20-1 and TRBJ2-3; D ambiguous. CDR3 length: 12 residues. Per the germline V gene, CDR1 is DFQATT and CDR2 is SNEGSKA (reference sequence). The V gene lost 5 bases and the J gene lost 3 bases, with 9 bases spanning the gap.

With respect to this clonotype: A read error may explain this, as a much larger clone is one base away. The final CDR3 position lacks the conserved phenylalanine or tryptophan, pointing to a likely read error. This sequence joins TRBV6-6 and TRBJ2-3; the D gene is possibly TRBD1 (5 bases). Looked up from germline, CDR1 is MNHNY and CDR2 is SVGAGI (reference sequence). V was pared by 2 bases and J by 4 bases, with 16 bases between. This CDR3 is 16 amino acids long. CDR3 in amino acids: CASSYKGQGNADTQYS. DNA of the CDR3: TGTGCCAGCAGTTACAAGGGGCAGGGTAATGCAGATACGCAGTATTCT.

This clonotype came up many times. This chain connects TRBV7-2 to TRBJ2-4, with D perhaps matching TRBD1 or TRBD2 (6 bases each). V dropped 5 bases and J dropped 2 bases, with 19 bases sitting between them. The CDR3 is 17 amino acids. In germline, CDR1 is SGHTA, CDR2 FQGNSA. This CDR3 is CASSKEGRGSTKNIQYF. The CDR3 bases are TGTGCCAGCAGCAAGGAGGGCAGGGGAAGCACCAAAAACATTCAGTACTTC.

To note about this clonotype: A clone one base away is much larger, so this may be a read error. The chain is built from TRBV7-2 and TRBJ2-6; a possible D gene is TRBD2 (5 bases). The V and J ends lost 6 bases and 4 bases respectively, with 19 bases between them. CDR1 and CDR2 (germline): SGHTA, FQGNSA. The CDR3 length is 17 residues. CDR3 residues: CASRAGVNPQGANVLTF. Here the CDR3 DNA reads TGTGCCAGCAGGGCCGGGGTGAACCCCCAGGGGGCCAACGTCCTGACTTTC. Combining the CDR3 with reference TRBV7-2 and TRBJ2-6 gives the whole variable domain GAGVSQSPSNKVTEKGKDVELRCDPISGHTALYWYRQSLGQGLEFLIYFQGNSAPDKSGLPSDRFSAERTGGSVSTLTIQRTQQEDSAVYLCASRAGVNPQGANVLTFGAGSRLTVL.

This clonotype is a singleton in its sample. The genes are TRBV28 and TRBJ2-7; D is undetermined. The V and J ends lost 4 bases and 7 bases respectively, with 11 bases between them. Germline V gene data show CDR1 as MDHEN and CDR2 as SYDVKM. This CDR3 spans 12 amino acids. CDR3 DNA: TGTGCCAGCAGTTCCTCTAGTAGGGAGCAGTACTTC. This gives the protein CASSSSSREQYF.

This clonotype has ten or more counts. This chain connects TRBV25-1 to TRBJ1-6; D is possibly TRBD1 (6 bases). Trimming took 5 bases from V and 7 from J, leaving 18 bases between them. This CDR3 is 16 amino acids long. Looked up from germline, CDR1 is MGHDK and CDR2 is SYGVNS. The DNA of the CDR3 is TGTGCCAGCAGTTCAAGGGGGGCAGGGACCAATTCACCCCTCCACTTT. This sequence encodes CASSSRGAGTNSPLHF.

This clonotype occurred a few times. V is TRBV12-3 or TRBV12-4 and J is TRBJ1-2; D is possibly TRBD1 (6 bases). This CDR3 has 12 residues. V was trimmed by 7 bases and J by 5 bases, leaving 11 bases between them. The CDR3 DNA sequence: TGTGCCAGCACCCGGACAGCTTATGGCTACACCTTC. Protein product: CASTRTAYGYTF.

This clonotype was counted at least ten times. This chain joins TRBV28 and TRBJ2-1; 12 bases align to TRBD2. V lost 6 bases and J lost 0; bases outside the gene matches: 9. The CDR3 totals 18 residues. Germline V gene lookup returns CDR1 MDHEN and CDR2 SYDVKM. In DNA, the CDR3 is TGTGCCAGCAGCCAGACTAGCGGGGGCGCTGACTCCTACAATGAGCAGTTCTTC. As protein: CASSQTSGGADSYNEQFF. The variable domain in full, completed from reference TRBV28 and TRBJ2-1, reads DVKVTQSSRYLVKRTGEKVFLECVQDMDHENMFWYRQDPGLGLRLIYFSYDVKMKEKGDIPEGYSVSREKKERFSLILESASTNQTSMYLCASSQTSGGADSYNEQFFGPGTRLTVL.